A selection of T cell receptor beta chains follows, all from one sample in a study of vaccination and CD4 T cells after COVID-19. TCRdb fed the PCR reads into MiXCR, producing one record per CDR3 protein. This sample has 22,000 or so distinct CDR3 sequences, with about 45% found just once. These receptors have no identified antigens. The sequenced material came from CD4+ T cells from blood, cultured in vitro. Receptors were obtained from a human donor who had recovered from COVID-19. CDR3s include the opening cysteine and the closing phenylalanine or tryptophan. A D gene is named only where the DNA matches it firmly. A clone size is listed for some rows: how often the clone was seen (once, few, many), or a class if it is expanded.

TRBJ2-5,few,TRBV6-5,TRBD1,TGTGCCAGCAGTTACCGACAGGGTCAAGAGACCCAGTACTTC,CASSYRQGQETQYF
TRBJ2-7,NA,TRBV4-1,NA,TGCGCCAGCAGCCAAGGCCCCGGATACGAGCAGTACTTC,CASSQGPGYEQYF
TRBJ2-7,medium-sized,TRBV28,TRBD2,TGTGCCAGCAGTTCCTGGACTAGCGGTTCCTACGAGCAGTACTTC,CASSSWTSGSYEQYF
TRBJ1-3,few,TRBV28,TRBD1,TGTGCCGCATGGGGGACAGGGCGACACTCTGGAAACACCATATATTTT,CAAWGTGRHSGNTIYF
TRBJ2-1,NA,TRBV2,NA,TGTGCCAGCAGTTCGGGGACATTCATCAGCTCCTACAATGAGCAGTTCTTC,CASSSGTFISSYNEQFF
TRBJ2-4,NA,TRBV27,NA,TGTGCCAGCAGTTTATTTGAGTTAATAGCCAAAAACATTCAGTACTTC,CASSLFELIAKNIQYF
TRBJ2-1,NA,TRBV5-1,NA,TGCGCCAGCAGCTACGGGACTGGTATCTATGAGCAGTTCTTC,CASSYGTGIYEQFF
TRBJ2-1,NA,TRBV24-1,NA,TGTGCCACCAGTGATACAAAGACGGAGTCGTCCTACAATGAGCAGTTCTTC,CATSDTKTESSYNEQFF
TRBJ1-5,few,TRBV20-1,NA,TGCAGTGTCGGGACACGCCTTAGCAATCAGCCCCAGCATTTT,CSVGTRLSNQPQHF
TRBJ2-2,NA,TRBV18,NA,TGTGCCAGCTCACCGACCCGTCAGGGAACCGGGGAGCTGTTTTTT,CASSPTRQGTGELFF
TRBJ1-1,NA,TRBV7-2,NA,TGTGCCAGCAGCCCCACGACGGGCATGAACACTGAAGCTTTCTTT,CASSPTTGMNTEAFF
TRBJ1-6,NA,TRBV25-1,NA,TGTGCCAGCAGTGATTTCACCAAGGGTGGTTCACCCCTCCACTTT,CASSDFTKGGSPLHF
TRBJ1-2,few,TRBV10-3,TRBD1,TGTGCCATCATTCGGAAAGGGACAGGGGGGAATAACTATGGCTACACCTTC,CAIIRKGTGGNNYGYTF
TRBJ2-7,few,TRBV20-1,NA,TGCAGTGCGGGACAGCGGGAGATCTCCTACGAGCAGTACTTC,CSAGQREISYEQYF
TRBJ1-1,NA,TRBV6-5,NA,TGTGCCAGCAGTCACTACACTGAAGCTTTCTTT,CASSHYTEAFF